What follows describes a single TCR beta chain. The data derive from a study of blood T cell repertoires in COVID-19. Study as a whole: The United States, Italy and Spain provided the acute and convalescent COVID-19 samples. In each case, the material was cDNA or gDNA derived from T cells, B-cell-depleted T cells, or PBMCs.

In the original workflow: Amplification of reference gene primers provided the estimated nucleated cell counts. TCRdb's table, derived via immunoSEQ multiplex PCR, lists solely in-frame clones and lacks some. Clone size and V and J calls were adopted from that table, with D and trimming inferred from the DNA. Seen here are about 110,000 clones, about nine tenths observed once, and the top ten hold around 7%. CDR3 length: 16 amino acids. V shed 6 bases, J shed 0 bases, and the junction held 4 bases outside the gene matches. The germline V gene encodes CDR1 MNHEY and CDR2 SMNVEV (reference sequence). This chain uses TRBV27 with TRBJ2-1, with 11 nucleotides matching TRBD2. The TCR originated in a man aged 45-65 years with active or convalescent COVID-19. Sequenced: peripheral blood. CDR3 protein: CASRTGTSGSYNEQFF. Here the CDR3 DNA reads TGTGCCAGCAGAACCGGGACTAGCGGCTCCTACAATGAGCAGTTCTTC.